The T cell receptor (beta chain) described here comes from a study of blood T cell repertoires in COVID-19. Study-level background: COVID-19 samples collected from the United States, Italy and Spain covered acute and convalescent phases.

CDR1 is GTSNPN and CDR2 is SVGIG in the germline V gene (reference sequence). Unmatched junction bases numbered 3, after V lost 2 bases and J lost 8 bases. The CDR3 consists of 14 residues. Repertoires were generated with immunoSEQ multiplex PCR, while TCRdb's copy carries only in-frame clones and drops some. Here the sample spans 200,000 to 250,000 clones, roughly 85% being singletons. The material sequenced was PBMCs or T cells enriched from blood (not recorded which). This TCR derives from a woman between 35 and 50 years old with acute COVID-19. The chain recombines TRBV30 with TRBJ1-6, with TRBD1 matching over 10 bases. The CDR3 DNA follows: TGTGCCTGGAGTACCGGGACAGGGGATTCACCCCTCCACTTT. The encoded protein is CAWSTGTGDSPLHF. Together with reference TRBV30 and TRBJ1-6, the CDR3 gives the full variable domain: SQTIHQWPATLVQPVGSPLSLECTVEGTSNPNLYWYRQAAGRGLQLLFYSVGIGQISSEVPQNLSASRPQDRQFILSSKKLLLSDSGFYLCAWSTGTGDSPLHFGNGTRLTVT.